This T cell receptor beta chain originates from a study of T cells in localized non-small cell lung cancer. Study observations and caveats: Median approximately 50 top-100 tumor clones were shared with paired adjacent lung.

CDR3 length: 17 residues. Per germline, CDR1 SGHRS and CDR2 YFSETQ. Trimming shortened V by 2 bases and J by 1 base, and 18 bases separated the two germline ends. Generated by immunoSEQ multiplex PCR, the TCRdb table keeps only in-frame clones and is missing some. The sample holds about 72,000 clones; approximately 84% are singletons and the top ten take about 14%. About this clone: As yet, its antigen is unknown.

The chain recombines TRBV5-1 with TRBJ1-2; D might be TRBD1 (6 bases). The sequences come from peripheral blood, collected before any cancer treatment. This TCR was sampled from a female donor over 55 with stage I lung adenocarcinoma. The CDR3, as DNA: TGCGCCAGCAGCTTCCTTCAAGGGGGAGGACGTAACTATGGCTACACCTTC. It yields the protein CASSFLQGGGRNYGYTF.